This TCR beta chain comes out of a study of T cell changes during pregnancy in multiple sclerosis. The protocol was immunoSEQ multiplex PCR, while the TCRdb copy is restricted to in-frame clones and leaves out a portion. The table includes 50,000 to 65,000 clones, 70% to 90% detected once. The CDR3 totals 13 residues. Trimming stripped 8 bases from V and 4 bases from J, with 14 bases between. In germline, CDR1 is SEHNR, CDR2 FQNEAQ (reference sequence). This receptor was identified in a female donor with multiple sclerosis, enrolled in a pregnancy study. The chain couples TRBV7-9 to TRBJ1-1, with a possible D match to TRBD1 (6 bases). The sequencing used CD4+ T cells from peripheral blood mononuclear cells, collected in the third trimester of pregnancy. CDR3 nucleotides: TGTGCCAGCCACAGGGTAGTTGGCACTGAAGCTTTCTTT. Protein sequence: CASHRVVGTEAFF.